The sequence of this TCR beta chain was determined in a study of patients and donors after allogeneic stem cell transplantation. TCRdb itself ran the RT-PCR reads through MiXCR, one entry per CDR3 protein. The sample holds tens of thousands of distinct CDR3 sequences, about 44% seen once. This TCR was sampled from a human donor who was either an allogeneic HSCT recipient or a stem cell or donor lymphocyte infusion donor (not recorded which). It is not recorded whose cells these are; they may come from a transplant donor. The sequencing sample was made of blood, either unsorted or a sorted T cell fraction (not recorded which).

CDR3 in DNA: TGTGCCAGCAGGGTCGGTGGTAATGAAAAACTGTTTTTT. This codes for CASRVGGNEKLFF. The chain couples TRBV12-3 or TRBV12-4 to TRBJ1-4; D not resolved. The CDR3 runs to 13 residues. Trimming removed 6 bases from V and 4 bases from J, with 9 bases in between.